This T cell receptor beta chain was obtained from a study of blood T cell repertoires in COVID-19. Overall study: Nucleic acid was either cDNA or gDNA, and it came from T cells, B-cell-depleted T cells, or PBMCs.

Sequenced by immunoSEQ multiplex PCR; TCRdb stores in-frame clones only, minus some. The profile shows 150,000 to 200,000 clones, approximately 83% of them singletons. The sequenced sample consisted of peripheral blood. This TCR came from a human donor in a cohort sampled during active COVID-19.

CDR3 residues: CASSLGLVTYEQYF. The DNA of the CDR3 is TGTGCCAGCAGCCTCGGACTAGTTACCTACGAGCAGTACTTC. The chain combines TRBV7-9 with TRBJ2-7; 7 bases are shared with TRBD2. Trimming removed 5 bases from V and 2 bases from J; junction bases left unmatched: 6. Per germline, CDR1 SEHNR and CDR2 FQNEAQ (reference sequence). The CDR3 runs to 14 residues.